Listed here are 16 T cell receptor beta chains from one sample, sequenced in a study of CD8 T cells in Susac syndrome. A quantity of about 0.5 to 1 ug RNA underwent reverse transcription using random hexamers. In TCRdb, the immunoSEQ multiplex PCR reads were re-called with MiXCR into one record per CDR3 protein. This table has 300,000 to 350,000 distinct CDR3 sequences, about 92% appearing once. The sample consisted of CD4+ T cells from PBMCs. These TCRs come from a human donor with multiple sclerosis.

The rearrangement links TRBV7-9 to TRBJ2-1; D possibly corresponds to TRBD2 (6 bases). Trimming removed 8 bases at V and 1 base at J, with 12 bases between. Germline V gene sequence: CDR1 SEHNR, CDR2 FQNEAQ (reference sequence). The CDR3 runs 14 residues. CDR3 protein: CASQLRGSYNEQFF. Here the CDR3 DNA reads TGTGCCAGCCAACTCCGGGGGTCCTACAATGAGCAGTTCTTC. Variable domain in full (rest from reference TRBV7-9 and TRBJ2-1): DTGVSQNPRHKITKRGQNVTFRCDPISEHNRLYWYRQTLGQGPEFLTYFQNEAQLEKSRLLSDRFSAERPKGSFSTLEIQRTEQGDSAMYLCASQLRGSYNEQFFGPGTRLTVL.

J is TRBJ2-5 and V is TRBV27, with 8 bases fitting TRBD2. This CDR3 contains 16 residues. CDR1 and CDR2 (germline): MNHEY, SMNVEV (reference sequence). V gave up 9 bases and J gave up 4 bases; unmatched junction bases: 16. Here the CDR3 DNA reads TGTGCCAGTCGACTAACGGGAGGGAAAGGGCGAGAGACCCAGTACTTC. The encoded protein is CASRLTGGKGRETQYF.

CDR3 nucleotides: TGTGCCAGCAGCTCACCCGGGATCTTGGCATCTGGGGCCAACGTCCTGACTTTC. It is translated as CASSSPGILASGANVLTF. V is TRBV7-8 and J is TRBJ2-6; tentative D call: TRBD2 (5 bases). V dropped 4 bases and J dropped 1 base, with 17 bases sitting between them. The CDR3 sequence is 18 residues long. In germline, CDR1 is SGHVS, CDR2 FQNEAQ.

This clonotype was detected a few times. The chain joins TRBV27 to TRBJ2-3, with D unclear. The germline gives CDR1 MNHEY, CDR2 SMNVEV (reference sequence). The CDR3 extends over 14 amino acids. Trimming shortened V by 3 bases and J by 0 bases, and 7 bases separated the two germline ends. In DNA form, the CDR3 reads TGTGCCAGCAGTTTGCAGGCCAGCACAGATACGCAGTATTTT. Its protein is CASSLQASTDTQYF.

This clonotype was seen more than once but under ten times. Here the CDR3 DNA reads TGCGCCAGCAGCTTGGCGGGAGCGATGAACACTGAAGCTTTCTTT. Translation: CASSLAGAMNTEAFF. The rearrangement links TRBV5-1 to TRBJ1-1; unclear D gene. V lost 0 bases, J lost 0 bases, and 9 bases lay in between. Germline assignment: CDR1 SGHRS and CDR2 YFSETQ. The CDR3 spans 15 residues.

This clonotype has more than one count but fewer than ten. V is TRBV10-3 and J is TRBJ2-5; D gene ambiguous. Germline V CDR1 and CDR2: ENHRY, SYGVKD. Trimming cost V 8 bases and J 2 bases, with 18 bases left between them. The CDR3 covers 15 residues. This chain's CDR3 is CAISESGLIQETQYF. CDR3 sequence (DNA): TGTGCCATCTCAGAGTCAGGCCTTATTCAAGAGACCCAGTACTTC.

The V and J genes are TRBV6-5 and TRBJ2-1, with 7 positions matching TRBD1. The J segment lost 8 bases and the V segment lost 4 bases, leaving 8 bases of the junction unmatched. Germline V gives CDR1 MNHEY, CDR2 SVGAGI. This CDR3 contains 14 residues. CDR3 bases: TGTGCCAGCAGTTTTCGCCTGACAGGGCATGAGCAGTTCTTC. Protein: CASSFRLTGHEQFF.

Notes on this clonotype: Sequence at one end of the junction differs from germline and may be a read error. The CDR3 sequence: CASSSAGTTNEKLFF. CDR3 DNA: TGCGCCAGCAGCTCGGCGGGGACAACGAATGAAAAACTGTTTTTT. V and J are TRBV5-1 and TRBJ1-4; weak D call: TRBD1 (6 bases). CDR1 and CDR2 (germline): SGHRS, YFSETQ. This CDR3 has 15 amino acids.

This chain joins TRBV5-4 and TRBJ2-5; D is perhaps TRBD2 (6 bases). This CDR3 contains 13 residues. Looked up from germline, CDR1 is SGHNT and CDR2 is YYREEE (reference sequence). V lost 4 bases and J lost 5, with 12 bases in between. CDR3 nucleotides: TGTGCCAGCAGCACCGGACTAAGGGAGACCCAGTACTTC. It encodes CASSTGLRETQYF.

This rearrangement joins TRBV19 to TRBJ1-3; D may be TRBD1 (6 bases). Trimming shortened V by 3 bases and J by 0 bases, and 12 bases separated the two germline ends. Germline V lookup: CDR1 LNHDA, CDR2 SQIVND (reference sequence). CDR3 length: 16 amino acids. This CDR3 reads CASSIGGRRSGNTIYF. The CDR3, as DNA: TGTGCCAGTAGTATCGGGGGCCGCCGCTCTGGAAACACCATATATTTT.

The V and J genes are TRBV20-1 and TRBJ1-6; 7 nucleotides align to TRBD1. The trim removed 1 base at V and 4 bases at J, leaving 7 bases unmatched. The CDR3 runs 16 residues. Per the germline V gene, CDR1 is DFQATT and CDR2 is SNEGSKA (reference sequence). CDR3 in amino acids: CSARAAGGQYNSPLHF. The CDR3 DNA reads TGCAGTGCTAGAGCGGCAGGGGGACAATATAATTCACCCCTCCACTTT.

This chain connects TRBV19 to TRBJ1-5; no clear D gene. This CDR3 contains 13 residues. The germline CDR1 and CDR2 sequences are LNHDA and SQIVND (reference sequence). Trimming took off 5 bases at V and 5 bases at J, with 10 bases between the two ends. The CDR3 sequence: CASSSTEYQPQHF. The CDR3 DNA reads as TGTGCCAGTAGTTCGACTGAGTATCAGCCCCAGCATTTT.

The chain employs TRBV12-3 or TRBV12-4 and TRBJ1-6; the D gene is possibly TRBD1 (5 bases). Trimming cost V 7 bases and J 13 bases, with 20 bases left between them. The CDR3 is made up of 14 amino acids. The chain's CDR3 is CASTLYGGENPLHF. In DNA form, the CDR3 reads TGTGCCAGCACTCTATACGGAGGGGAAAATCCCCTCCACTTT.

This chain joins TRBV4-2 and TRBJ1-1; 12 nucleotides align to TRBD1. J lost 6 bases, V lost 4 bases, and 9 bases had no gene match. The CDR3 is 16 residues long. Germline lookup yields CDR1 LGHNA and CDR2 YNFKEQ. CDR3 in amino acids: CASSRPTGQGAPEAFF. The CDR3 nucleotides are TGTGCCAGCAGCCGACCAACGGGACAGGGGGCTCCTGAAGCTTTCTTT.

The CDR3 reads CASSPIAPPPYEQYF. CDR3 DNA sequence: TGTGCCAGCAGCCCCATTGCGCCCCCACCCTACGAGCAGTACTTC. The rearrangement uses TRBV7-9 and TRBJ2-7, with unresolved D. CDR3 length: 15 residues. Looked up from germline, CDR1 is SEHNR and CDR2 is FQNEAQ (reference sequence). Trimming removed 5 bases from V and 2 bases from J, with 16 bases in between. Filled out from reference TRBV7-9 and TRBJ2-7, the complete variable domain reads DTGVSQNPRHKITKRGQNVTFRCDPISEHNRLYWYRQTLGQGPEFLTYFQNEAQLEKSRLLSDRFSAERPKGSFSTLEIQRTEQGDSAMYLCASSPIAPPPYEQYFGPGTRLTVT.

CDR3 sequence reads: CSARGTGTGELFF. The CDR3 region has the DNA TGCAGTGCTAGGGGGACGGGCACCGGGGAGCTGTTTTTT. V and J are TRBV20-1 and TRBJ2-2; the D call may be TRBD1 or TRBD2 (5 bases each). Trimming stripped 3 bases from V and 4 bases from J, with 9 bases between. Germline V lookup: CDR1 DFQATT, CDR2 SNEGSKA (reference sequence). CDR3 length equals 13 residues.